This TCR beta chain comes out of a study of cytomegalovirus exposure and HLA in healthy donors. As concerns this clone: Antigen specificity is unknown.

This CDR3 comprises 14 residues. Trimming cost V 5 bases and J 1 base, with 11 bases left between them. The germline V gene has CDR1 SGHTA and CDR2 FQGTGA. Study results and caveats: There were about 160 TCR beta chains listed as cytomegalovirus-associated. Most TCR sequences proved rare, with some public TCRs found in many donors. According to a later analysis, TCR clusters from the first cohort tended to co-occur in the 100 to 150 validation repertoires.

The data were produced by immunoSEQ multiplex PCR, yet TCRdb's version contains in-frame clones alone and is incomplete. Of 43,000 or so clones in the sample, approximately 90% were seen once. This chain connects TRBV7-3 to TRBJ1-2, with D uncertain. The origin of this receptor is a young man in good health and CMV-seronegative. Sequenced: PBMCs. CDR3 in DNA: TGTGCCAGCAGCCCCCAGGATTTTAACTATGGCTACACCTTC. Its translation is CASSPQDFNYGYTF.